Presented here are 24 T cell receptor beta chains from one specimen sequenced in a study of blood T cell repertoires in COVID-19. Here immunoSEQ multiplex PCR was the method, and the copy in TCRdb shows in-frame clones only, minus some. Here the sample spans about 240,000 clones, approximately 80% being singletons. Sequencing was performed on peripheral blood. All receptors come from a woman of 80 years or more with COVID-19, enrolled during active disease.

The chain carries TRBV29-1 and TRBJ1-2; tentatively, D is TRBD1 (5 bases). V lost 5 bases and J lost 6, with 13 bases in between. The CDR3 has 12 residues. Per germline, CDR1 SQVTM and CDR2 ANQGSEA. DNA of the CDR3: TGCAGCGTTATTGGGGGGGAAAATGGCTACACCTTC. This gives the protein CSVIGGENGYTF.

V and J are TRBV28 and TRBJ1-5; perhaps TRBD1 as D (5 bases). CDR1 and CDR2 from the germline V gene are MDHEN and SYDVKM. V was clipped by 6 bases and J by 3 bases, with 12 bases between them. The CDR3 contains 14 residues. DNA for the CDR3: TGTGCCAGCAGCACTGGGGCCAACAATCAGCCCCAGCATTTT. This codes for CASSTGANNQPQHF.

J is TRBJ2-3 and V is TRBV18; 7 nucleotides match TRBD1. Germline V gene sequence: CDR1 KGHSH, CDR2 LQKENI. This CDR3 contains 13 residues. The V and J ends lost 3 bases and 12 bases, in that order; junction bases with no gene match: 9. The CDR3 spells CASSPTETGRQYF. The DNA of the CDR3 is TGTGCCAGCTCACCCACCGAGACAGGGCGACAGTATTTT.

This chain uses TRBV18 with TRBJ1-1; 8 positions match TRBD1. After removal of 0 bases from V and 4 bases from J, the junction contained 4 bases not matched to a gene. This CDR3 is built from 15 residues. Germline V CDR1 and CDR2: KGHSH, LQKENI. The CDR3 DNA follows: TGTGCCAGCTCACCACCTGGACAGGGAGGCACTGAAGCTTTCTTT. The encoded protein is CASSPPGQGGTEAFF.

V usage is TRBV3-1 (or the pseudogene TRBV3-2) and J usage is TRBJ2-2; TRBD1 matches 8 bases. Germline V gene sequence: CDR1 LGHDT, CDR2 YNNKEL (reference sequence). J was trimmed by 4 bases and V by 1 base; bases with no gene match: 2. The CDR3 is 15 amino acids. The CDR3 protein is CASSQVQGGTGELFF. Written as DNA, the CDR3 is TGTGCCAGCAGCCAAGTACAGGGGGGCACCGGGGAGCTGTTTTTT.

This chain links TRBV6-5 with TRBJ1-6; D gene uncertain. Germline V gives CDR1 MNHEY, CDR2 SVGAGI. The CDR3 runs to 15 residues. V shed 5 bases and J shed 7 bases, with 15 bases lying between them. The DNA of the CDR3 is TGTGCCAGCAGTCTGTCTCAGGCGAAAAATTCACCCCTCCACTTT. This encodes CASSLSQAKNSPLHF.

The chain recombines TRBV5-1 with TRBJ2-2, with a weak D call TRBD2 (6 bases). The V gene lost 4 bases and the J gene lost 4 bases, with 11 bases spanning the gap. The CDR3 totals 14 residues. The germline V gene has CDR1 SGHRS and CDR2 YFSETQ. This CDR3 reads CASSLRAGTGELFF. The CDR3 DNA sequence: TGCGCCAGCAGCCTGAGAGCGGGCACCGGGGAGCTGTTTTTT. Using reference TRBV5-1 and TRBJ2-2 for the parts outside the CDR3, the full variable domain is KAGVTQTPRYLIKTRGQQVTLSCSPISGHRSVSWYQQTPGQGLQFLFEYFSETQRNKGNFPGRFSGRQFSNSRSEMNVSTLELGDSALYLCASSLRAGTGELFFGEGSRLTVL.

This sequence joins TRBV19 and TRBJ2-7, with 10 bases lining up with TRBD2. V trimming: 5 bases; J trimming: 5 bases; junction bases outside the gene matches: 6. CDR3 length equals 14 residues. CDR1 and CDR2 (germline): LNHDA, SQIVND (reference sequence). The chain's CDR3 is CASSLLAGIHEQYF. CDR3 nucleotide sequence: TGTGCCAGTAGTTTACTAGCGGGGATCCACGAGCAGTACTTC.

V usage is TRBV9 and J usage is TRBJ2-4; TRBD2 might be the D (6 bases). This CDR3 has 14 residues. Trimming took 4 bases from V and 9 from J, leaving 17 bases between them. Germline V gene sequence: CDR1 SGDLS, CDR2 YYNGEE. In DNA form, the CDR3 reads TGTGCCAGCAGCTCGCAGGCGGGACTTGGCATTCAGTACTTC. Its protein is CASSSQAGLGIQYF.

This chain links TRBV5-1 with TRBJ2-3, with 7 bases fitting TRBD2. Germline V lookup: CDR1 SGHRS, CDR2 YFSETQ. There are 15 residues in the CDR3. Trimming took 7 bases from V and 2 from J; bases not matched to a gene: 10. CDR3 coding DNA: TGCGCCAGCTACTGGGCCCTAGCGGACACAGATACGCAGTATTTT. It translates to CASYWALADTDTQYF. The entire variable domain, with the rest obtained from reference TRBV5-1 and TRBJ2-3, is as follows: KAGVTQTPRYLIKTRGQQVTLSCSPISGHRSVSWYQQTPGQGLQFLFEYFSETQRNKGNFPGRFSGRQFSNSRSEMNVSTLELGDSALYLCASYWALADTDTQYFGPGTRLTVL.

This clone showed up just once. The CDR3 protein is CASSPGQGIYNEQFF. The CDR3 bases are TGCGCCAGCAGTCCGGGACAGGGGATCTACAATGAGCAGTTCTTC. J is TRBJ2-1 and V is TRBV23-1, with TRBD1 matching 10 bases. TRBV23-1 is classed as an ORF, of uncertain function. The CDR3 loop spans 15 amino acids. V shed 4 bases and J 3 bases; nucleotides not matched to a gene: 3.

This chain links TRBV28 with TRBJ1-1; D is possibly TRBD1 (6 bases). Deletions cut 3 bases from V and 1 base from J, with 9 bases between. The CDR3 consists of 14 residues. Germline CDR1 MDHEN, CDR2 SYDVKM. CDR3 in amino acids: CASSLGARNTEAFF. Written as DNA, the CDR3 is TGTGCCAGCAGTTTGGGGGCCAGGAACACTGAAGCTTTCTTT. The complete variable domain, with remaining parts taken from reference TRBV28 and TRBJ1-1, reads DVKVTQSSRYLVKRTGEKVFLECVQDMDHENMFWYRQDPGLGLRLIYFSYDVKMKEKGDIPEGYSVSREKKERFSLILESASTNQTSMYLCASSLGARNTEAFFGQGTRLTVV.

The rearrangement joins TRBV6-2 or TRBV6-3 to TRBJ2-1; 9 nucleotides line up with TRBD1. The CDR3 is 15 residues long. Germline CDR1 MNHEY, CDR2 SVGEGT. V lost 2 bases and J lost 6; bases outside the gene matches: 5. CDR3 nucleotide sequence: TGTGCCAGCAGTTACAGGGACAGGGTTAGCAATGAGCAGTTCTTC. This encodes CASSYRDRVSNEQFF.

The gene calls are TRBV5-1 and TRBJ2-3; D is perhaps TRBD1 (6 bases). Germline V CDR1 and CDR2: SGHRS, YFSETQ. Trimming pared 5 bases from V and 1 base from J, leaving 11 bases between. The CDR3 is 14 residues long. The chain's CDR3 is CASSLNRGTDTQYF. CDR3 nucleotides: TGCGCCAGCAGTCTGAACAGGGGCACAGATACGCAGTATTTT.

CDR3 sequence: CASRTANYGYTF. In DNA form, the CDR3 reads TGTGCCAGCAGAACAGCTAACTATGGCTACACCTTC. The chain combines TRBV2 with TRBJ1-2; D gene unclear. Germline V CDR1 and CDR2: SNHLY, FYNNEI. This CDR3 spans 12 amino acids. V lost 6 bases, J lost 0 bases, and 5 bases lay in between.

The chain employs TRBV5-1 and TRBJ1-5; D is undetermined. The CDR3 consists of 11 residues. V lost 2 bases to trimming and J lost 15 bases, with 12 bases between them. Germline CDR1 reads SGHRS; CDR2 reads YFSETQ. CDR3 region: CASSFRELPHF. Here the CDR3 DNA reads TGCGCCAGCAGCTTCCGGGAGCTCCCGCATTTT.

The rearrangement joins TRBV4-2 to TRBJ2-1; 7 bases match TRBD2. CDR1 is LGHNA and CDR2 is YNFKEQ in the germline V gene. The length of the CDR3 is 15 residues. V was clipped by 0 bases and J by 10 bases; unmatched bases: 9. CDR3 coding DNA: TGTGCCAGCAGCCAAGATCAAGCGGGGATGGGGGAGCAGTTCTTC. It specifies CASSQDQAGMGEQFF.

The V call is TRBV9, the J call TRBJ1-5; D may be TRBD1 (6 bases). The length of the CDR3 is 13 residues. Germline V lookup: CDR1 SGDLS, CDR2 YYNGEE. V lost 7 bases and J 7 bases, leaving 15 bases between the germline ends. The CDR3 DNA reads as TGTGCCAGCGGCACAGGGCCCCGGCAGCCCCAGCATTTT. Amino acid sequence: CASGTGPRQPQHF.

The sample holds a few counts of this clone. This chain uses TRBV7-9 with TRBJ1-3; D possibly corresponds to TRBD1 (5 bases). Trimming removed 2 bases from V and 11 bases from J, with 13 bases in between. CDR1 is SEHNR and CDR2 is FQNEAQ in the germline V gene (reference sequence). This CDR3 contains 13 residues. The chain's CDR3 is CASSLSGGNAIYF. The CDR3 nucleotides read TGTGCCAGCAGCTTATCGGGGGGGAACGCCATATATTTT.

The CDR3: CASSFAGHRNTGELFF. The DNA of the CDR3 is TGTGCCAGCAGCTTTGCGGGCCATCGGAACACCGGGGAGCTGTTTTTT. The chain is built from TRBV7-9 and TRBJ2-2, with D maybe TRBD2 (5 bases). The CDR3 runs 16 residues. V lost 3 bases to trimming and J lost 1 base, with 12 bases between them. From germline, CDR1 is SEHNR and CDR2 FQNEAQ (reference sequence).

For the CDR3, the DNA is TGTGCCCGTACTAGCGGGGACGCTAATACGCAGTATTTT. Encoded protein: CARTSGDANTQYF. The chain couples TRBV30 to TRBJ2-3; 10 bases are a match to TRBD2. The CDR3 is 13 residues long. The V gene's germline CDR1 is GTSNPN and CDR2 SVGIG (reference sequence). Trimming cost V 8 bases and J 7 bases; bases outside gene matches: 9.

V gene TRBV5-1 combines with J gene TRBJ2-3; D is ambiguous. Germline V gene sequence: CDR1 SGHRS, CDR2 YFSETQ. The V end was cut by 3 bases, the J end by 3 bases, with 5 bases between. CDR3 length: 12 residues. For the CDR3, the DNA is TGCGCCAGCAGCTACCAGACAGATACGCAGTATTTT. Translating it yields CASSYQTDTQYF.

A single count supports this clone. The chain joins TRBV18 to TRBJ1-2; possibly TRBD1 for D (6 bases). CDR3 length: 14 amino acids. CDR1 and CDR2 from the germline V gene are KGHSH and LQKENI. V was shortened by 3 bases and J by 4 bases, with 12 bases between the two germline ends. CDR3 in DNA: TGTGCCAGCTCACCCGACAGGCTACTCTATGGCTACACCTTC. It encodes CASSPDRLLYGYTF.

The chain has TRBV28 and TRBJ1-2, with TRBD1 matching 8 bases. The junction had 18 bases not matched to a gene; V was cut back by 5 bases and J by 7 bases. This CDR3 comprises 17 residues. The V gene's germline CDR1 is MDHEN and CDR2 SYDVKM. The CDR3 DNA sequence: TGTGCCAGCAGTCCTTGGACAGGGACGCGGAGGTTGCTTGGCTACACCTTC. As protein: CASSPWTGTRRLLGYTF.